This T cell receptor (beta chain) was documented in a study of blood T cell repertoires in COVID-19. Original handling: Using reference gene primer amplification, nucleated cell counts were estimated. The method was immunoSEQ multiplex PCR; TCRdb's version includes in-frame clones alone and lacks a portion of them. D and trimming were read from the DNA, whereas the V and J calls and clone size are those reported in that table. The sample carries about 240,000 clones, roughly 89% recorded once. Participants were aged 18 to 89 years, lived in under 25 US areas, and enrolled virtually. Participants reported their clinical history, and cohort assignment relied on those reports. CDR3 length equals 14 residues. The germline V gene encodes CDR1 SGHDT and CDR2 YYEEEE. The J segment lost 4 bases and the V segment lost 3 bases, leaving 5 bases of the junction unmatched.

The rearrangement uses TRBV5-6 and TRBJ1-1; the match to TRBD1 covers 8 bases. Sequenced: PBMCs or T cells enriched from blood (not recorded which). This receptor was identified in a woman between 25 and 40 years old with acute COVID-19. CDR3: CASSYGQGPTEAFF. In DNA, the CDR3 is TGTGCCAGCAGCTACGGACAGGGTCCCACTGAAGCTTTCTTT. Drawing the rest from reference TRBV5-6 and TRBJ1-1, the complete variable domain is DAGVTQSPTHLIKTRGQQVTLRCSPKSGHDTVSWYQQALGQGPQFIFQYYEEEERQRGNFPDRFSGHQFPNYSSELNVNALLLGDSALYLCASSYGQGPTEAFFGQGTRLTVV.